This paragraph reports one T cell receptor beta chain. The antigen is unknown. Only in-frame clones appear in the TCRdb table, and some are missing; sequencing was by immunoSEQ multiplex PCR. This sample has more than 65,000 clones, with approximately 90% found just once. Blood got drawn at baseline, again on cycle 4 day 1, and then on cycle 7 day 1. This sample is drawn from a study of OX40 agonist ivuxolimab in advanced cancers. Turning to the study itself: Age averaged around 58 years (range about 23 to 85), and 70% to 85% were male. Study conclusions and caveats: Several nonresponders also turned out to have low normalized T-cell clonal expansion.

This specimen was CD4+ or CD8+ T cells sorted from blood, taken in a trial of the OX40 agonist ivuxolimab. The sequence came from an adult with an advanced solid tumor such as melanoma, head and neck, liver or kidney cancer.

CDR3 DNA: TGTGCCAGCAGCCTAGTCTCGGGGCAGTCCTACGAGCAGTACTTC. It is translated as CASSLVSGQSYEQYF. J is TRBJ2-7 and V is TRBV6-6; D tentatively reads TRBD1 or TRBD2 (5 bases each). Germline V gene data show CDR1 as MNHNY and CDR2 as SVGAGI (reference sequence). With 6 bases removed from V and 1 base from J, the gap between germline ends came to 16 bases. The CDR3 contains 15 residues.